Below, 20 T cell receptor beta chains from the same sample are listed, as sequenced in a study of blood T cell repertoires in COVID-19. Sequencing was performed with immunoSEQ multiplex PCR; in TCRdb, only in-frame clones are kept and a portion is missing. The table records some 30,000 clones, roughly 89% of them present only once. Sequences were obtained from peripheral blood. The receptors here all came from a human donor with acute or convalescent COVID-19. The donor label of this sample is uncertain.

The chain combines TRBV5-1 with TRBJ2-4; TRBD1 is a possible D gene (6 bases). The CDR3 is 14 residues long. The germline gives CDR1 SGHRS, CDR2 YFSETQ. The V end was cut by 6 bases, the J end by 6 bases, with 16 bases between. This CDR3 reads CASTLGGPGNIQYF. CDR3 bases: TGCGCCAGCACCCTAGGGGGTCCAGGAAACATTCAGTACTTC.

V and J are TRBV5-4 and TRBJ2-7, with no clear D. The V gene lost 1 base and the J gene lost 3 bases, with 11 bases spanning the gap. This CDR3 is built from 14 residues. The germline CDR1 and CDR2 sequences are SGHNT and YYREEE (reference sequence). DNA for the CDR3: TGTGCCAGCAGCTTGAGCAGGATGGGCTACGAGCAGTACTTC. Its translation: CASSLSRMGYEQYF.

V gene TRBV3-1 (or the pseudogene TRBV3-2) combines with J gene TRBJ2-1; perhaps TRBD2 as D (6 bases). Trimming removed 11 bases from V and 6 bases from J, with 17 bases in between. There are 13 residues in the CDR3. The V gene's germline CDR1 is LGHDT and CDR2 YNNKEL (reference sequence). Here the CDR3 DNA reads TGTGCCGTCCAGGGACGACTAGGCAATGAGCAGTTCTTC. Its protein is CAVQGRLGNEQFF.

The chain links TRBV7-9 to TRBJ1-4; 7 bases are a match to TRBD1. J lost 4 bases, V lost 5 bases, and 7 bases had no gene match. The CDR3 has 15 amino acids. Germline CDR1 reads SEHNR; CDR2 reads FQNEAQ (reference sequence). The CDR3 spells CASSPKTGINEKLFF. The DNA for the CDR3 is TGTGCCAGCAGCCCAAAGACAGGGATTAATGAAAAACTGTTTTTT.

The chain is built from TRBV5-1 and TRBJ2-7, with 9 nucleotides matching TRBD1. The CDR3 contains 14 residues. The germline gives CDR1 SGHRS, CDR2 YFSETQ. The junction had 8 bases not matched to a gene; V was cut back by 6 bases and J by 4 bases. The DNA of the CDR3 is TGCGCCAGCACCGTAACAGGGGGCTCATACGAGCAGTACTTC. Its protein is CASTVTGGSYEQYF.

This clone showed up just a few times. V and J are TRBV18 and TRBJ1-1, with 10 nucleotides matching TRBD1. Germline CDR1 KGHSH, CDR2 LQKENI. Trimming removed 5 bases from V and 0 bases from J; junction bases left unmatched: 3. The CDR3 spans 15 residues. CDR3 in amino acids: CASSSGQGMNTEAFF. The CDR3 nucleotides read TGTGCCAGCTCATCGGGACAGGGGATGAACACTGAAGCTTTCTTT.

The chain is built from TRBV11-2 and TRBJ2-1; TRBD2 might be the D (5 bases). V lost 0 bases to trimming and J lost 7 bases, with 16 bases between them. The CDR3 totals 16 residues. In germline, CDR1 is SGHAT, CDR2 FQNNGV. Here the CDR3 DNA reads TGTGCCAGCAGCTTAGATCTGTGGCGGGTGGGGAATGAGCAGTTCTTC. As protein: CASSLDLWRVGNEQFF.

The chain employs TRBV7-3 and TRBJ1-4; 9 nucleotides match TRBD1. The CDR3 covers 13 residues. Trimming at V came to 5 bases and at J to 8 bases, leaving 3 bases not matched to a gene. Germline V lookup: CDR1 SGHTA, CDR2 FQGTGA. CDR3 in amino acids: CASSKGQGEKLFF. The CDR3 DNA reads TGTGCCAGCAGCAAGGGACAGGGAGAAAAACTGTTTTTT.

This clone appeared a single time. The chain carries TRBV21-1 and TRBJ1-2; TRBD1, the table's D call, was not compared with the DNA. TRBV21-1 is described as a pseudogene. The CDR3 is 13 amino acids. CDR3 sequence (DNA): TGTGCCAGCAGCTCCGATGGACAGGATGGCTACACCTTC. Translated, it gives CASSSDGQDGYTF.

V is TRBV2 and J is TRBJ2-3; D might be TRBD2 (6 bases). Trimming stripped 3 bases from V and 4 bases from J, with 17 bases between. The germline CDR1 and CDR2 sequences are SNHLY and FYNNEI. The CDR3 spans 16 residues. The CDR3 DNA is TGTGCCAGCAGTGATTCTAGCGTCTTCGGTCCAGATACGCAGTATTTT. Protein product: CASSDSSVFGPDTQYF.

V gene TRBV3-1 (or the pseudogene TRBV3-2) combines with J gene TRBJ1-5; tentatively, D is TRBD1 (6 bases). Trimming shortened V by 3 bases and J by 2 bases, and 11 bases separated the two germline ends. Germline assignment: CDR1 LGHDT and CDR2 YNNKEL (reference sequence). The CDR3 runs 15 residues. The CDR3 DNA reads TGTGCCAGCAGCCAGGGGGCGCGGGGCAATCAGCCCCAGCATTTT. This translates into CASSQGARGNQPQHF.

CDR3 protein: CASSLSEGRGTDYYGYTF. As DNA, the CDR3 is TGCGCCAGCAGCTTGTCAGAAGGTAGAGGGACAGACTATTATGGCTACACCTTC. The V call is TRBV5-1, the J call TRBJ1-2; 7 nucleotides line up with TRBD1. This CDR3 comprises 18 residues. The ends lost 1 base at V and 5 bases at J; junction bases unmatched: 17. In germline, CDR1 is SGHRS, CDR2 YFSETQ.

The chain uses TRBV30 and TRBJ2-3; the match to TRBD2 covers 15 bases. The V gene end was trimmed by 1 base and the J gene end by 6 bases; junction bases not matched to a gene: 5. CDR1 is GTSNPN, CDR2 SVGIG, per germline (reference sequence). This CDR3 comprises 16 residues. This CDR3 reads CAWSALGLAGGDTQYF. The CDR3 region has the DNA TGTGCCTGGAGTGCACTCGGACTAGCGGGAGGGGATACGCAGTATTTT.

This chain uses TRBV5-1 with TRBJ2-7; TRBD2 aligns across 8 bases. This CDR3 region has 15 residues. Looked up from germline, CDR1 is SGHRS and CDR2 is YFSETQ. V lost 4 bases and J lost 2; bases outside the gene matches: 8. The CDR3 region is CASSVLGTSPYEQYF. The DNA for the CDR3 is TGCGCCAGCAGCGTGTTAGGGACTAGTCCCTACGAGCAGTACTTC.

The V gene is TRBV7-9, the J gene TRBJ1-6; D gene unclear. This CDR3 comprises 15 residues. Germline assignment: CDR1 SEHNR and CDR2 FQNEAQ (reference sequence). V lost 3 bases and J lost 1, with 7 bases in between. CDR3 bases: TGTGCCAGCAGCTTCTCGGGATCCTATAATTCACCCCTCCACTTT. Residues: CASSFSGSYNSPLHF.

This chain links TRBV10-3 with TRBJ2-1, with TRBD1 matching 8 bases. This CDR3 contains 13 residues. Unmatched junction bases numbered 3, after V lost 7 bases and J lost 4 bases. Germline V lookup: CDR1 ENHRY, CDR2 SYGVKD. The CDR3 DNA reads as TGTGCCATCAAGGGGACAGGATACAATGAGCAGTTCTTC. Its translation: CAIKGTGYNEQFF.

The count of this clone is one. The V call is TRBV20-1, the J call TRBJ1-3; D gene uncertain. V lost 3 bases and J lost 6, with 6 bases in between. Germline CDR1 reads DFQATT; CDR2 reads SNEGSKA (reference sequence). The CDR3 contains 11 residues. Here the CDR3 DNA reads TGCAGTGCTAGCATTTTAAACACCATATATTTT. Its translation: CSASILNTIYF.

The gene calls are TRBV20-1 and TRBJ2-2; D unclear. CDR1 and CDR2 from the germline V gene are DFQATT and SNEGSKA (reference sequence). The CDR3 loop spans 11 amino acids. Deletions cut 5 bases from V and 3 bases from J, with 4 bases between. The CDR3 sequence: CSAPDTGELFF. CDR3 DNA: TGCAGTGCTCCCGACACCGGGGAGCTGTTTTTT.

J is TRBJ1-5 and V is TRBV4-3, with 11 bases that match TRBD1. There are 15 residues in the CDR3. Germline V gene data show CDR1 as LGHNA and CDR2 as YSLEER. The V and J ends lost 4 bases and 7 bases, in that order; junction bases with no gene match: 6. CDR3 sequence reads: CASSPSGQGEQPQHF. CDR3 coding DNA: TGCGCCAGCAGCCCCTCGGGACAGGGGGAACAGCCCCAGCATTTT.

This chain connects TRBV5-4 to TRBJ1-1, with D tentatively TRBD1 (6 bases). V lost 5 bases, J lost 1 base, and 15 bases lay in between. The CDR3 totals 15 residues. Per the germline V gene, CDR1 is SGHNT and CDR2 is YYREEE (reference sequence). For the CDR3, the DNA is TGTGCCAGCAGACGCCCCGGGACACAGAACACTGAAGCTTTCTTT. Its translation: CASRRPGTQNTEAFF.